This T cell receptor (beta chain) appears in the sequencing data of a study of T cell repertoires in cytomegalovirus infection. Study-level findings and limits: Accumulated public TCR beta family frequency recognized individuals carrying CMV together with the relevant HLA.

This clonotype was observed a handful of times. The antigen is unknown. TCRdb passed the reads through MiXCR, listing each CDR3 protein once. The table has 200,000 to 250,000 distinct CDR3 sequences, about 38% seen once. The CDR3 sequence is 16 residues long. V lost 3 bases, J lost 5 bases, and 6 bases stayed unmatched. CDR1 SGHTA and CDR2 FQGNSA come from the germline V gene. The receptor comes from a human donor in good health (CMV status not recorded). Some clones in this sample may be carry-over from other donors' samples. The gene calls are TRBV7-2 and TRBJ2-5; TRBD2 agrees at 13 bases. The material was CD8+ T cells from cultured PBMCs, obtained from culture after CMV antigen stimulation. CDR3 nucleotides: TGTGCCAGCAGCTTCACTAGCGGGAGGGCCGGGGAGACCCAGTACTTC. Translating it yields CASSFTSGRAGETQYF.